The 21 T cell receptor beta chains below were found in one sample sequenced in a study of technical replicates of blood from several donors. Libraries were prepared by immunoSEQ multiplex PCR; TCRdb keeps only in-frame clonotypes and omits some of them. The sample includes about 56,000 clones, around 96% of them seen just once. The sequenced sample consisted of PBMCs. Receptors were obtained from a human donor in good health. Some clones in this sample may be carry-over from other donors' samples.

V gene TRBV15 combines with J gene TRBJ1-6; possibly TRBD1 for D (5 bases). Between the trimmed V and J ends, which lost 0 bases and 5 bases, there was a span of 8 bases. The CDR3 runs to 15 residues. CDR1 and CDR2 (germline): LNHNV, YYDKDF (reference sequence). CDR3 residues: CATSRDAGDNSPLHF. In DNA form, the CDR3 reads TGTGCCACCAGCAGAGATGCGGGGGATAATTCACCCCTCCACTTT.

The chain is built from TRBV7-6 and TRBJ1-2, with 7 bases matching TRBD1. J was trimmed by 6 bases and V by 4 bases; bases with no gene match: 5. In germline, CDR1 is SGHVS, CDR2 FNYEAQ. The CDR3 extends over 13 amino acids. The CDR3 DNA is TGTGCCAGCAGCTACGACAGGGCCCATGGCTACACCTTC. Translating it yields CASSYDRAHGYTF.

The chain uses TRBV2 and TRBJ2-5; weak D call: TRBD2 (6 bases). V lost 3 bases to trimming and J lost 4 bases, with 9 bases between them. The CDR3 is 13 residues long. Germline loops: CDR1 SNHLY, CDR2 FYNNEI. The CDR3 region has the DNA TGTGCCAGCAGTGACGGGGGAAGAGAGACCCAGTACTTC. This translates into CASSDGGRETQYF.

The CDR3 sequence is CASTKGGSQPQHF. DNA of the CDR3: TGTGCCAGCACCAAAGGGGGCTCGCAGCCCCAGCATTTT. V usage is TRBV7-2 and J usage is TRBJ1-5; 7 bases line up with TRBD1. This CDR3 comprises 13 residues. The germline V gene encodes CDR1 SGHTA and CDR2 FQGNSA. With 7 bases clipped from V and 7 bases from J, the junction kept 7 bases outside the gene matches.

This CDR3 is CASSVVEAGELFF. The CDR3 bases are TGTGCCAGCAGTGTGGTGGAGGCCGGGGAGCTGTTTTTT. The chain combines TRBV2 with TRBJ2-2; weak D call: TRBD2 (5 bases). V gave up 4 bases and J gave up 6 bases, with 9 bases separating them. The CDR3 extends over 13 amino acids. Germline assignment: CDR1 SNHLY and CDR2 FYNNEI.

V and J are TRBV28 and TRBJ1-1; no clear D gene. V lost 3 bases to trimming and J lost 5 bases, with 7 bases between them. Germline V lookup: CDR1 MDHEN, CDR2 SYDVKM. The CDR3 is 12 residues long. Here the CDR3 reads CASSLTKTEAFF. CDR3 bases: TGTGCCAGCAGTTTGACTAAAACTGAAGCTTTCTTT. Variable domain in full (rest from reference TRBV28 and TRBJ1-1): DVKVTQSSRYLVKRTGEKVFLECVQDMDHENMFWYRQDPGLGLRLIYFSYDVKMKEKGDIPEGYSVSREKKERFSLILESASTNQTSMYLCASSLTKTEAFFGQGTRLTVV.

This clone has a single count. The DNA of the CDR3 is TGCGCCAGCAGCAAAGGACAGGGATTATCCTACGAGCAGTACTTC. This encodes CASSKGQGLSYEQYF. This chain links TRBV4-1 with TRBJ2-7; TRBD1 matches 8 bases. CDR3 length equals 15 residues. From germline, CDR1 is MGHRA and CDR2 YSYEKL. V shed 5 bases and J 1 base; nucleotides not matched to a gene: 7.

Only one count was recorded for this clone. This chain connects TRBV10-1 to TRBJ2-3; 12 bases match TRBD1. CDR1 and CDR2 from the germline V gene are WNHNN and SYGVQD (reference sequence). The CDR3 covers 14 residues. V shed 8 bases and J 6 bases; nucleotides not matched to a gene: 6. CDR3 sequence (DNA): TGCGCCAGCCCGCCGGGACAGGGGGCCGATACGCAGTATTTT. Residues: CASPPGQGADTQYF.

The chain combines TRBV4-1 with TRBJ2-3, with D maybe TRBD1 (6 bases). V shed 3 bases and J shed 5 bases, with 15 bases lying between them. Germline V lookup: CDR1 MGHRA, CDR2 YSYEKL. CDR3 size: 15 residues. Here the CDR3 reads CASSHPRGEKDTQYF. In DNA, the CDR3 is TGCGCCAGCAGCCACCCCAGGGGAGAAAAAGATACGCAGTATTTT.

J is TRBJ1-1 and V is TRBV6-1; D may be TRBD1 (6 bases). The CDR3 covers 13 residues. The ends were cut back, 2 bases at V and 5 bases at J, with 9 bases in the middle. The germline V gene encodes CDR1 MNHNS and CDR2 SASEGT. The CDR3, as DNA: TGTGCCAGCAGTGAACAGGGGCCGACTGAAGCTTTCTTT. Translated, it gives CASSEQGPTEAFF.

A single count supports this clone. The V and J genes are TRBV4-1 and TRBJ2-5; weak D call: TRBD2 (7 bases). The CDR3 is 17 residues long. Germline CDR1 reads MGHRA; CDR2 reads YSYEKL. V was shortened by 0 bases and J by 2 bases, with 16 bases between the two germline ends. The CDR3 DNA follows: TGCGCCAGCAGCCAAGAAGGGGGGCGCGGGGGTCAAGAGACCCAGTACTTC. This translates into CASSQEGGRGGQETQYF.

CDR3 DNA: TGTGCCAGCAGCTGGGGGGGGCTTCTGCTTAACTATGGCTACACCTTC. Translation: CASSWGGLLLNYGYTF. The J gene is TRBJ1-2, the V gene TRBV5-5, with D possibly matching TRBD1 (6 bases). Germline lookup yields CDR1 SGHKS and CDR2 YYEKEE (reference sequence). This CDR3 is 16 amino acids long. The ends were cut back, 3 bases at V and 1 base at J, with 16 bases in the middle.

The CDR3 sequence: CASSTGTILYEQYF. The CDR3 DNA is TGTGCCAGCAGTACGGGGACAATCCTCTACGAGCAGTACTTC. This sequence joins TRBV28 and TRBJ2-7, with D possibly matching TRBD1 (6 bases). The CDR3 is 14 residues long. V lost 5 bases to trimming and J lost 3 bases, with 14 bases between them. In germline, CDR1 is MDHEN, CDR2 SYDVKM.

The rearrangement links TRBV12-5 to TRBJ2-5, with 8 nucleotides matching TRBD1. Germline CDR1 LGHNT, CDR2 FRNRAP. V was clipped by 2 bases and J by 1 base; unmatched bases: 0. The CDR3 totals 14 residues. The DNA of the CDR3 is TGTGCTAGTGGTTTGACAGGGGGCCAAGAGACCCAGTACTTC. Protein: CASGLTGGQETQYF. The full variable domain, rest sourced from reference TRBV12-5 and TRBJ2-5, is DARVTQTPRHKVTEMGQEVTMRCQPILGHNTVFWYRQTMMQGLELLAYFRNRAPLDDSGMPKDRFSAEMPDATLATLKIQPSEPRDSAVYFCASGLTGGQETQYFGPGTRLLVL.

The chain carries TRBV7-2 and TRBJ1-2; unclear D gene. This CDR3 contains 14 residues. Germline V gives CDR1 SGHTA, CDR2 FQGNSA. Trimming took 2 bases from V and 2 from J, leaving 9 bases between them. The CDR3 spells CASSLYSRNYGYTF. The CDR3 DNA is TGTGCCAGCAGCTTATACAGCCGAAACTATGGCTACACCTTC.

The genes are TRBV7-3 and TRBJ2-1, with no clear D. The CDR3 spans 15 residues. The germline V gene has CDR1 SGHTA and CDR2 FQGTGA. V was cut by 2 bases and J by 2 bases, with 10 bases left in between. CDR3 bases: TGTGCCAGCAGCTTATCGAGGCGCCCCTACAATGAGCAGTTCTTC. This codes for CASSLSRRPYNEQFF.

The chain combines TRBV5-1 with TRBJ2-3, with 9 bases fitting TRBD1. The CDR3 covers 14 residues. Unmatched junction bases numbered 7, after V lost 6 bases and J lost 5 bases. Germline loops: CDR1 SGHRS, CDR2 YFSETQ. CDR3 DNA: TGCGCCAGCAACAGGGGGCTGGTAAGAGATACGCAGTATTTT. This translates into CASNRGLVRDTQYF.

In this sample, this clone turned up once. The rearrangement links TRBV4-2 to TRBJ2-5; maybe TRBD2 (6 bases). CDR3 length: 15 amino acids. Germline loops: CDR1 LGHNA, CDR2 YNFKEQ. The V end lost 0 bases, the J end lost 4 bases, and 12 bases lay between the germline ends. This chain's CDR3 is CASSQDQGTAETQYF. The DNA for the CDR3 is TGTGCCAGCAGCCAAGATCAAGGGACTGCAGAGACCCAGTACTTC.

Only one count was recorded for this clone. Written as DNA, the CDR3 is TGTGCCAGCAGTAGGCAGGGGCGGGACACTGAAGCTTTCTTT. It yields the protein CASSRQGRDTEAFF. The chain is built from TRBV2 and TRBJ1-1, with D tentatively TRBD1 (6 bases). Germline lookup yields CDR1 SNHLY and CDR2 FYNNEI. V lost 5 bases to trimming and J lost 3 bases, with 13 bases between them. This CDR3 is built from 14 residues.

This CDR3 is CAWRQGVGSPLHF. In nucleotides, the CDR3 is TGTGCCTGGAGGCAGGGTGTAGGGTCACCCCTCCACTTT. The V call is TRBV30, the J call TRBJ1-6, with TRBD1 as a possible D gene (5 bases). The CDR3 spans 13 residues. Germline V gives CDR1 GTSNPN, CDR2 SVGIG (reference sequence). The ends were cut back, 3 bases at V and 10 bases at J, with 13 bases in the middle.

The V and J genes are TRBV4-1 and TRBJ1-2; 7 bases agree with TRBD1. Losses at the gene ends were 1 base for V and 4 bases for J; bases not matched to a gene: 9. The germline V gene has CDR1 MGHRA and CDR2 YSYEKL. The CDR3 runs 16 residues. For the CDR3, the DNA is TGCGCCAGCAGCCAAGGAGGAGGGGACAGAATCTATGGCTACACCTTC. It encodes CASSQGGGDRIYGYTF.